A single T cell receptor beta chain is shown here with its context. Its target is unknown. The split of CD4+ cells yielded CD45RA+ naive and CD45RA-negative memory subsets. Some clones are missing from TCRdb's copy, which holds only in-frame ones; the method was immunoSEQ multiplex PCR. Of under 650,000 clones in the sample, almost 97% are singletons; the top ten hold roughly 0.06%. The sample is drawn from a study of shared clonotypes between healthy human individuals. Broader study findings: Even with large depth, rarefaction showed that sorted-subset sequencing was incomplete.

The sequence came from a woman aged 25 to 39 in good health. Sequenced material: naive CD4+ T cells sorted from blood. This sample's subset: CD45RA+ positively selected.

The CDR3 DNA reads as TGTGCCTTGGCAGGGACAGGGTATTCACCCCTCCACTTT. Translating it yields CALAGTGYSPLHF. This chain uses TRBV30 with TRBJ1-6; 9 nucleotides align to TRBD1. The CDR3 contains 13 residues. The germline gives CDR1 GTSNPN, CDR2 SVGIG (reference sequence). The J segment lost 8 bases and the V segment lost 7 bases, leaving 6 bases of the junction unmatched.